This T cell receptor (beta chain) emerged from a study of T cell repertoires in cytomegalovirus infection. For the study at large: Public TCR beta signatures marked donors with CMV infection and the matching HLA.

This clonotype was recorded at least ten times. The antigen is unknown. Whole-study results and caveats: Cumulated frequencies of public TCR beta families served to identify carriers of CMV plus the relevant HLA. HLA-C-restricted, CMV-specific TCR beta clonotypes were dominant ex vivo.

Each CDR3 protein gets one entry after TCRdb re-called the reads with MiXCR. There are more than 200,000 distinct CDR3 sequences in the sample; roughly 10% occur only once, and less than 15% lies in the top ten. The CDR3 is made up of 12 amino acids. The V gene lost 2 bases and the J gene lost 6 bases, with 7 bases spanning the gap. Sequenced input: PBMCs. The TCR comes from a human donor in good health (CMV status not recorded). Some clones in this sample may be carry-over from other donors' samples. The genes are TRBV12-3 or TRBV12-4 and TRBJ1-2; unclear D gene. CDR3 nucleotides: TGTGCCAGCAGTTTATGGGGTAATGGCTACACCTTC. As protein: CASSLWGNGYTF.